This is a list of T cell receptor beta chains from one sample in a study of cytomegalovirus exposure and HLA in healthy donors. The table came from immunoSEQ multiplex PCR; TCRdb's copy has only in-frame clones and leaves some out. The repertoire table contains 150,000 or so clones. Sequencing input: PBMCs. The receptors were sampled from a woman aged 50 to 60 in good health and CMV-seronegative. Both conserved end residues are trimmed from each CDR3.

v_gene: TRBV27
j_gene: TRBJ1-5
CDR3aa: ASRKQGRDQPQH

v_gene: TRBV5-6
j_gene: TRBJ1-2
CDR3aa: ASSLGQGYLANYGYT

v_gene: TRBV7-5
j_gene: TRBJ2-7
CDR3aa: VRSYLTSLFYEQY

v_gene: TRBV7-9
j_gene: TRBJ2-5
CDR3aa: ASSKLATTSGKETQY

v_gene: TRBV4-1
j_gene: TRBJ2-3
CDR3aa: ASRGTGSDTQY

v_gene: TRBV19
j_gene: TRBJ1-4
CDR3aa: ASSIARGSNEKLF

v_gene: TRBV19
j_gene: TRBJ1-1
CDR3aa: ASSLQGGLNTEAF

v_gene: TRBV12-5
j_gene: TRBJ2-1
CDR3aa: ASGLVRGGHSYNEQF

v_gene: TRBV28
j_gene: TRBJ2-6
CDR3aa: ASSLAPGRGPAGANVLT

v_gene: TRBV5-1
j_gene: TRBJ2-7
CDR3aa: ASSPGQGAYEQY

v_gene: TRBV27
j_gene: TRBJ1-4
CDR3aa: ASRGQGAEKLF

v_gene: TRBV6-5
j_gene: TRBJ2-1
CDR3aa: ASSYYQGIEQF

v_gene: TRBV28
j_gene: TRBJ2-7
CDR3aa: ASSILSGASYEQY

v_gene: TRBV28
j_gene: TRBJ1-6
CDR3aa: ASRLIRDSNSPLH

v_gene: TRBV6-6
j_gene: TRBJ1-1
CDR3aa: ASSPPRNTEAF

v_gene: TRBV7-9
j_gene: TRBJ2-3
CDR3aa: ASSLGGGVSLRDTQY

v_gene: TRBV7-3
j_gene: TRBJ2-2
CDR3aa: ASSLTGQGITGELF

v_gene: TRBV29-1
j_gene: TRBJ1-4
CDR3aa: SVSQGKEKLF